This is a list of T cell receptor beta chains from one sample in a study of read filtering for tumor transcriptome and immune sequencing. Each CDR3 protein gets one entry after TCRdb re-called the reads with MiXCR. Of more than 55,000 distinct CDR3 sequences listed, approximately 18% are singletons. Material for sequencing was a population of CD138-negative cells sorted from bone marrow. The receptors here all came from a donor over 35 with multiple myeloma. The CDR3 runs from the conserved cysteine through the conserved F or W. A D gene is named only where the DNA matches it firmly. Clone size is not always given. Where it is, it says once, few, many or a class for expanded clones.

abundance: -; j_gene: TRBJ2-3; d_gene: -; v_gene: TRBV19; CDR3nt: TGTGCCAGTACCGTCGACATGGACAGAACAGATACGCAGTATTTT; CDR3aa: CASTVDMDRTDTQYF
abundance: -; j_gene: TRBJ2-3; d_gene: -; v_gene: TRBV10-3; CDR3nt: TGTGCCATCAGTGAGTCCTATACGCAGTATTTT; CDR3aa: CAISESYTQYF
abundance: few; j_gene: TRBJ2-5; d_gene: -; v_gene: TRBV4-1; CDR3nt: TGCGCCAGCAGCCAAGATTCAGGGCAGTATGAGACCCAGTACTTC; CDR3aa: CASSQDSGQYETQYF
abundance: -; j_gene: TRBJ2-5; d_gene: -; v_gene: TRBV7-2; CDR3nt: TGTGCCAGCAGCTGGACCGGGGAAGAGACCCAGTACTTC; CDR3aa: CASSWTGEETQYF
abundance: -; j_gene: TRBJ1-4; d_gene: -; v_gene: TRBV19; CDR3nt: TGTGCCAGTAGTAATTCGGGGGCAACTAATGAAAAACTGTTTTTT; CDR3aa: CASSNSGATNEKLFF
abundance: many; j_gene: TRBJ2-7; d_gene: TRBD2; v_gene: TRBV20-1; CDR3nt: TGCAGTGCTAGAGCGACTAGCGGGGGTGAGCAGTACTTC; CDR3aa: CSARATSGGEQYF
abundance: many; j_gene: TRBJ1-1; d_gene: TRBD1; v_gene: TRBV10-3; CDR3nt: TGTGCCATCAGTCTGGGACAGGGGGGCACTGAAGCTTTCTTT; CDR3aa: CAISLGQGGTEAFF
abundance: many; j_gene: TRBJ2-2; d_gene: TRBD2; v_gene: TRBV20-1; CDR3nt: TGCAGTGCTAGCGGACTAGCGGGAGGACTAACGAACACCGGGGAGCTGTTTTTT; CDR3aa: CSASGLAGGLTNTGELFF
abundance: many; j_gene: TRBJ2-5; d_gene: -; v_gene: TRBV14; CDR3nt: TGTGCCAGCAGCCAAATGCGGCGGGAGACCCAGTACTTC; CDR3aa: CASSQMRRETQYF
abundance: many; j_gene: TRBJ1-1; d_gene: -; v_gene: TRBV6-5; CDR3nt: TGTGCCAGCAGCGTCGACCGGAGGAACACTGAAGCTTTCTTT; CDR3aa: CASSVDRRNTEAFF
abundance: few; j_gene: TRBJ1-5; d_gene: -; v_gene: TRBV4-1; CDR3nt: TGCGCCAGCAGCCAAGAGGGGTACCGGCAGCCCCAGCATTTT; CDR3aa: CASSQEGYRQPQHF
abundance: many; j_gene: TRBJ2-6; d_gene: TRBD1; v_gene: TRBV10-3; CDR3nt: TGTGCCATCAGTGACAGGGGGCGTGTTGGGGCCAACGTCCTGACTTTC; CDR3aa: CAISDRGRVGANVLTF
abundance: -; j_gene: TRBJ2-5; d_gene: TRBD2; v_gene: TRBV19; CDR3nt: TGTGCCAGTAGTATGTTCGGGACTAGCTTGGGCCAAGAGACCCAGTACTTC; CDR3aa: CASSMFGTSLGQETQYF
abundance: many; j_gene: TRBJ2-2; d_gene: -; v_gene: TRBV10-3; CDR3nt: TGTGCCACCATCAGTACGGACTACACCGGGGAGCTGTTTTTT; CDR3aa: CATISTDYTGELFF
abundance: many; j_gene: TRBJ1-2; d_gene: -; v_gene: TRBV14; CDR3nt: TGTGCCAGCAGCCAAGATGCAGGGACTTATGGCTACACCTTC; CDR3aa: CASSQDAGTYGYTF
abundance: -; j_gene: TRBJ1-3; d_gene: -; v_gene: TRBV20-1; CDR3nt: TGCAGTGCCAGGGGACTCCGGGGGGCTGGAAACACCATATATTTT; CDR3aa: CSARGLRGAGNTIYF
abundance: -; j_gene: TRBJ2-2; d_gene: TRBD2; v_gene: TRBV5-1; CDR3nt: TGCGCCAGCAGCCCGGGACTAGCGGGGGGCCTGAACACCGGGGAGCTGTTTTTT; CDR3aa: CASSPGLAGGLNTGELFF
abundance: medium-sized; j_gene: TRBJ2-7; d_gene: -; v_gene: TRBV6-2/TRBV6-3; CDR3nt: TGTGCCAGCGGAGTGGCGGGTAGCTACGAGCAGTACTTC; CDR3aa: CASGVAGSYEQYF
abundance: -; j_gene: TRBJ1-2; d_gene: TRBD1; v_gene: TRBV2; CDR3nt: TGTGCCAGCAGTGTATCACAGGGGGACTCTGACTACACCTTC; CDR3aa: CASSVSQGDSDYTF
abundance: few; j_gene: TRBJ1-2; d_gene: -; v_gene: TRBV30; CDR3nt: TGTGCCTGGAGATTTCACAGAAACTATGGCTACACCTTC; CDR3aa: CAWRFHRNYGYTF
abundance: many; j_gene: TRBJ2-7; d_gene: TRBD2; v_gene: TRBV28; CDR3nt: TGTGCCAGCAGCCACTCACTAGCGGGAGGCACCTCCTACGAGCAGTACTTC; CDR3aa: CASSHSLAGGTSYEQYF
abundance: few; j_gene: TRBJ2-7; d_gene: -; v_gene: TRBV20-1; CDR3nt: TGCAGTGCTAGAGGCAGCTACGAGCAGTACTTC; CDR3aa: CSARGSYEQYF
abundance: many; j_gene: TRBJ2-2; d_gene: -; v_gene: TRBV19; CDR3nt: TGTGCCAGTAGTCTGGGGGCGGCGAACACCGGGGAGCTGTTTTTT; CDR3aa: CASSLGAANTGELFF
abundance: many; j_gene: TRBJ2-1; d_gene: -; v_gene: TRBV9; CDR3nt: TGTGCCAGCAGCGTAGCAGGGAACAATGAGCAGTTCTTC; CDR3aa: CASSVAGNNEQFF
abundance: many; j_gene: TRBJ2-5; d_gene: -; v_gene: TRBV7-8; CDR3nt: TGTGCCAGCAGCTTAAGACGATTCCAAGAGACCCAGTACTTC; CDR3aa: CASSLRRFQETQYF
abundance: -; j_gene: TRBJ2-7; d_gene: TRBD2; v_gene: TRBV6-5; CDR3nt: TGTGCCAGCAGTTCCTTCTTGACTAGCGGGAGGCCCTCCTACGAGCAGTACTTC; CDR3aa: CASSSFLTSGRPSYEQYF
abundance: many; j_gene: TRBJ1-2; d_gene: TRBD1; v_gene: TRBV2; CDR3nt: TGTGCCAGCAGAGCCAGGACAGGTTACGGCTACACCTTC; CDR3aa: CASRARTGYGYTF
abundance: -; j_gene: TRBJ1-2; d_gene: -; v_gene: TRBV2; CDR3nt: TGTGCCAGCAGGTTTGGAGGCAACTATGGCTACACCTTC; CDR3aa: CASRFGGNYGYTF
abundance: many; j_gene: TRBJ2-1; d_gene: -; v_gene: TRBV12-3/TRBV12-4; CDR3nt: TGTGCCAGCAGATCCGACGGAGACAATGAGCAGTTCTTC; CDR3aa: CASRSDGDNEQFF
abundance: many; j_gene: TRBJ2-7; d_gene: -; v_gene: TRBV19; CDR3nt: TGTGCCAGTAGTAGCAGTCTGGCAGGGTACTACGAGCAGTACTTC; CDR3aa: CASSSSLAGYYEQYF
abundance: many; j_gene: TRBJ2-3; d_gene: -; v_gene: TRBV2; CDR3nt: TGTGCCAGCAAGCCGCCGGGCACGCGAACAGATACGCAGTATTTT; CDR3aa: CASKPPGTRTDTQYF
abundance: many; j_gene: TRBJ2-7; d_gene: TRBD2; v_gene: TRBV20-1; CDR3nt: TGCAGTGCTAGAGATCGGGGAGGGAGGCTCGAGCAGTACTTC; CDR3aa: CSARDRGGRLEQYF